A selection of T cell receptor beta chains follows, all from one sample in a study of blood T cell repertoires in COVID-19. This table comes from immunoSEQ multiplex PCR, and its TCRdb copy is limited to in-frame clones, with some not included. Of tens of thousands of clones in the sample, approximately 84% are singletons; the top ten hold under 3%. The specimen was peripheral blood. The origin of the receptors is a man in his forties or fifties with acute or convalescent COVID-19. Each CDR3 is given with its conserved first and last residue. The D gene is left open where the match is weak. Size values are once, few and many counts, or a class for expanded clones, and some rows have none.

J,V,size,D,CDR3,DNA
TRBJ2-7,TRBV13,once,NA,CASSLAGETYEQYF,TGTGCCAGCAGCTTAGCGGGGGAGACCTACGAGCAGTACTTC
TRBJ1-2,TRBV2,few,TRBD1,CASSGHIQGGDGYTF,TGTGCCAGCAGTGGGCACATACAGGGGGGAGATGGCTACACCTTC
TRBJ2-3,TRBV28,NA,NA,CASTLGLGTDTQYF,TGTGCCAGCACCTTGGGACTTGGCACAGATACGCAGTATTTT
TRBJ1-6,TRBV5-1,NA,TRBD1,CASSREGQSSDPLHF,TGCGCCAGCAGCCGTGAGGGACAGTCCTCAGATCCCCTCCACTTT
TRBJ2-2,TRBV5-1,once,NA,CASSFSSEGTGELFF,TGCGCCAGCAGCTTTTCTAGCGAAGGCACCGGGGAGCTGTTTTTT
TRBJ1-2,TRBV19,NA,TRBD1,CASRDRGTGYGYTF,TGTGCCAGCCGTGACAGGGGAACCGGCTATGGCTACACCTTC
TRBJ2-1,TRBV5-1,NA,NA,CASSPRLSYNEQFF,TGCGCCAGCAGCCCCAGGTTGTCCTACAATGAGCAGTTCTTC
TRBJ1-4,TRBV7-6,NA,TRBD1,CASSPEGQVGEKLFF,TGTGCCAGCAGCCCCGAGGGACAGGTTGGCGAAAAACTGTTTTTT
TRBJ2-6,TRBV19,NA,TRBD1,CASSITGAGANVLTF,TGTGCCAGTAGTATCACAGGGGCTGGGGCCAACGTCCTGACTTTC
TRBJ2-7,TRBV9,NA,TRBD1,CASSPRTGVDYEQYF,TGTGCCAGCAGCCCGCGGACAGGGGTGGACTACGAGCAGTACTTC
TRBJ2-1,TRBV7-3,NA,TRBD1,CASSQEGTGEAGGYEQFF,TGTGCCAGCAGCCAAGAGGGGACAGGGGAGGCGGGAGGCTATGAGCAGTTCTTC
TRBJ2-1,TRBV6-6,NA,TRBD2,CASSSGLAGYNEQFF,TGTGCCAGCAGTTCCGGACTAGCGGGGTACAATGAGCAGTTCTTC
TRBJ2-5,TRBV5-4,NA,NA,CASSLVHEETQYF,TGTGCCAGCAGCTTGGTACATGAAGAGACCCAGTACTTC
TRBJ2-7,TRBV19,NA,TRBD2,CASSFDTLSGRVYEQYF,TGTGCCAGTAGTTTCGACACCTTAAGCGGGAGGGTCTACGAGCAGTACTTC
TRBJ1-1,TRBV6-5,NA,TRBD1,CASNRGMNTEAFF,TGTGCCAGCAACAGGGGGATGAACACTGAAGCTTTCTTT
TRBJ1-2,TRBV5-1,NA,TRBD1,CASSLARTGTNYGYTF,TGCGCCAGCAGCTTGGCTCGGACAGGGACCAACTATGGCTACACCTTC
TRBJ2-1,TRBV27,NA,NA,CASSRPRSSYNEQFF,TGTGCCAGCAGTCGACCGCGGAGCTCCTACAATGAGCAGTTCTTC
TRBJ2-7,TRBV7-9,NA,TRBD1,CASSLGDRGYVQYF,TGTGCCAGCAGCCTGGGGGACAGGGGTTATGTGCAGTACTTC
TRBJ2-7,TRBV2,few,NA,CASSEQGGLYEQYF,TGTGCCAGCAGTGAACAGGGGGGTCTGTACGAGCAGTACTTC
TRBJ1-1,TRBV29-1,NA,TRBD1,CSVAGQGNTEAFF,TGCAGCGTTGCTGGACAGGGGAACACTGAAGCTTTCTTT
TRBJ2-5,TRBV7-8,NA,NA,CASSLGAGRETQYF,TGTGCCAGCAGCTTAGGGGCTGGTAGGGAGACCCAGTACTTC
TRBJ2-2,TRBV5-1,NA,TRBD2,CASSLGLAGGYTGELFF,TGCGCCAGCAGCTTGGGACTAGCGGGAGGTTACACCGGGGAGCTGTTTTTT
TRBJ1-5,TRBV24-1,once,TRBD1,CATSDRGQSSNQPQHF,TGTGCCACCAGTGATCGGGGACAGAGTAGCAATCAGCCCCAGCATTTT
TRBJ2-2,TRBV19,NA,TRBD1,CASRVGQGPNTGELFF,TGTGCCAGTAGGGTGGGACAGGGTCCTAACACCGGGGAGCTGTTTTTT
TRBJ1-4,TRBV10-2,NA,NA,CASSEVGRGNEKLFF,TGCGCCAGCAGTGAGGTCGGCAGGGGTAATGAAAAACTGTTTTTT